Sequencing of this T cell receptor beta chain was carried out in a study of response to subunit inactivated influenza vaccine (dated 2018 in TCRdb). About the study as a whole: Deep quantitative T cell receptor repertoire profiling was used in the study to track responses to a trivalent subunit inactivated influenza vaccine.

CDR1 and CDR2 are drawn from the germline V gene: SGHAT, FQNNGV. The germline V end is reduced by 0 bases and the J end by 2 bases; junction bases left unmatched: 7. Counted from cysteine to phenylalanine, this CDR3 has 17 amino acids. Only CDR3 DNA remains: 51 bases, in frame from the first base. This clonotype showed up just a few times. The specificity of this receptor is unknown. No quality values exist for individual bases; no much larger clone is one base distant. The library relied on RT-PCR. Sequencer: Illumina HiSeq 2500. TCRdb trimmed public reads at Q25 via fastp, called clones via MiXCR and kept in-frame beta chains. All rows with the same CDR3 protein become a single entry with the most common DNA and genes. For this sample there are hundreds of thousands of distinct CDR3 sequences; approximately 12% appear just once. The ten biggest clones cover 10% of the sample. Broad study findings and their caveats: The authors suggested that each seasonal influenza vaccination may recruit only a limited number of new T cells.

The chain couples TRBV11-2 to TRBJ2-5; the junction holds 9 bases that match TRBD2. The TCR was taken from a man aged 50 to 60 who received an inactivated influenza vaccine. Donor details come from another sample of the same person, matched by shared clones. Sequencing was performed on PBMCs from blood, taken on the day of vaccination. In nucleotides, the sequence is TGTGCCAGCAGCTTAGAGTACGTGACTAGCGGACAAGAGACCCAGTACTTC. Its amino acids are CASSLEYVTSGQETQYF.